Listed below are T cell receptor beta chains from one sample, sequenced in a study of metastatic and nonmetastatic thyroid tumors. MiXCR was used by TCRdb to re-call the PCR reads. The table lists over 65,000 clones, roughly an eighth of them singletons. Source material: tumor tissue. These receptors all come from a female donor with papillary thyroid cancer or a benign thyroid nodule (not recorded which). Some clones in this sample may be carry-over from other donors' samples. Each CDR3 is given with its conserved first and last residue. D genes are given only for firm matches. Expanded clones get a size class; other rows say once, few or many, or leave the size out.

CDR3 DNA	CDR3 protein	CDR3 length	D gene	V gene	J gene	clone size
TGTGCCAGCAGCTTAGCAGGGCAGGGCGGTCAGAACACTGAAGCTTTCTTT	CASSLAGQGGQNTEAFF	17	NA	TRBV11-1	TRBJ1-1	many
TGTGCCAGCAGCTTCCCCCCCGGTGTGTTCTTC	CASSFPPGVFF	11	NA	TRBV5-4	TRBJ2-1	many
TGCGCCAGCACCTCCGGGCCTACCCCCGAGATCACCCAGTACTTC	CASTSGPTPEITQYF	15	NA	TRBV5-1	TRBJ2-5	NA
TGTGCCAGCAGTTTTGGTTTCGGACTAGCGGGAGGGATCACAGATACGCAGTATTTT	CASSFGFGLAGGITDTQYF	19	TRBD2	TRBV27	TRBJ2-3	many
TGCAGTGCTAGGCACGGACAGGGGTATGGCTACACCTTC	CSARHGQGYGYTF	13	TRBD1	TRBV20-1	TRBJ1-2	many
TGCGCCAGCAGCCAACCCCGACTAGCCCCCACAGATACGCAGTATTTT	CASSQPRLAPTDTQYF	16	TRBD2	TRBV4-1	TRBJ2-3	NA
TGTGCCAGCAGCTTCGCGGTGGGGGCCGAGCAGTACTTC	CASSFAVGAEQYF	13	NA	TRBV9	TRBJ2-7	NA
TGTGCCAGCGGTCGCCCCGGGACAGGTACCCCCGGGGAGCTGTTTTTT	CASGRPGTGTPGELFF	16	TRBD1	TRBV6-1	TRBJ2-2	few
TGTGCCAGCAGCGAGACAGGGTTCACTGAAGCTTTCTTT	CASSETGFTEAFF	13	TRBD1	TRBV2	TRBJ1-1	many
TGCAGCGTTGAAAATGGCTACACCTTC	CSVENGYTF	9	NA	TRBV29-1	TRBJ1-2	many
TGCGCCAGCAGCAGATCTGGTGGGGATACGCAGTATTTT	CASSRSGGDTQYF	13	NA	TRBV5-1	TRBJ2-3	NA
TGTGCCAGCAGTTATAGACGGACAGGGACCTATGGCTACACCTTC	CASSYRRTGTYGYTF	15	TRBD1	TRBV6-5	TRBJ1-2	few
TGTGCCAGTAGTCGCCTTGGGACTAGCGGGTTCAATGAGCAGTTCTTC	CASSRLGTSGFNEQFF	16	TRBD2	TRBV19	TRBJ2-1	many
TGTGCCAGCTCACCTGGACTAGCGGGAGGGGCCAATGAGCAGTTCTTC	CASSPGLAGGANEQFF	16	TRBD2	TRBV18	TRBJ2-1	NA
TGCGCCAGCAGCTTGGAATCGTTTACCTACAATGAGCAGTTCTTC	CASSLESFTYNEQFF	15	NA	TRBV5-1	TRBJ2-1	many
TGCAGTGCTAGAGATCGGGTCAGGGGGGATCATGGCTACACCTTC	CSARDRVRGDHGYTF	15	TRBD1	TRBV20-1	TRBJ1-2	many
TGCAGTGCTGGTGGACGTTACGAGCAGTACTTC	CSAGGRYEQYF	11	NA	TRBV20-1	TRBJ2-7	NA
TGTGCCAGCCGGATTCCGGGACACCCGGCTGGCTACACCTTC	CASRIPGHPAGYTF	14	NA	TRBV6-1	TRBJ1-2	many
TGCAGTGCTAGGGTATGGGACCGACTTGACTATGGCTACACCTTC	CSARVWDRLDYGYTF	15	NA	TRBV20-1	TRBJ1-2	many
TGTGCCAGCACCCTGGCGGGAGGCTCAGATACACAGTATTTT	CASTLAGGSDTQYF	14	TRBD2	TRBV11-2	TRBJ2-3	few
TGCGCCAGCAGCCAAGATCAGTTTGGTGCAACCGAGACCCAGTACTTC	CASSQDQFGATETQYF	16	NA	TRBV4-1	TRBJ2-5	NA
TGTGCCAGCAGTGATAGCGAAACGAACACCGGGGAGCTGTTTTTT	CASSDSETNTGELFF	15	NA	TRBV12-3/TRBV12-4	TRBJ2-2	many
TGTGCCAGCAGCTGGCGGCTGAACACTGAAGCTTTCTTT	CASSWRLNTEAFF	13	NA	TRBV7-9	TRBJ1-1	many
TGTGCCAGTAGAGACGGGACAGCGTCTTGGGAGCAGTACTTC	CASRDGTASWEQYF	14	TRBD1	TRBV12-3/TRBV12-4	TRBJ2-7	NA
TGTGCCACCAGTGACCTTAGCGGGAAATACAATGAGCAGTTCTTC	CATSDLSGKYNEQFF	15	TRBD2	TRBV24-1	TRBJ2-1	many
TGTGCCAGCAGTGCGACAGGGCCGATAAATGAAAAACTGTTTTTT	CASSATGPINEKLFF	15	TRBD1	TRBV12-3/TRBV12-4	TRBJ1-4	many
TGCAGTGCACTTAGCGGGAGTTTCTACAATGAGCAGTTCTTC	CSALSGSFYNEQFF	14	TRBD2	TRBV20-1	TRBJ2-1	many
TGTGCCAGCAGCTGGGGACAGTCCTCTAACTATGGCTACACCTTC	CASSWGQSSNYGYTF	15	TRBD1	TRBV7-3	TRBJ1-2	many
TGTGCCAGCAGCGTCGCATTGAACACTGAAGCTTTCTTT	CASSVALNTEAFF	13	NA	TRBV9	TRBJ1-1	NA
TGTGCCAGCAGTTTAAGGCTCCGAATCGGGACAGAGAACACTGAAGCTTTCTTT	CASSLRLRIGTENTEAFF	18	TRBD1	TRBV12-3/TRBV12-4	TRBJ1-1	many
TGTGCCACCAAGGACAGGGGAGTACCCTATGGCTACACCTTC	CATKDRGVPYGYTF	14	TRBD1	TRBV2	TRBJ1-2	many